Listed here are 31 T cell receptor beta chains from one sample, sequenced in a study of T cell changes during pregnancy in multiple sclerosis. Only in-frame clones appear in the TCRdb table, and some are missing; sequencing was by immunoSEQ multiplex PCR. The data contain approximately 100,000 clones, roughly 92% of them singletons. The specimen comprised peripheral blood, sampled in the second trimester of pregnancy. Every receptor here comes from a female donor with multiple sclerosis, enrolled in a pregnancy study.

This clone has just one count. This chain connects TRBV12-5 to TRBJ1-1; TRBD1 agrees at 8 bases. CDR1 is LGHNT and CDR2 is FRNRAP in the germline V gene. The CDR3 sequence is 16 residues long. Trimming at V came to 0 bases and at J to 4 bases, leaving 7 bases not matched to a gene. DNA of the CDR3: TGTGCTAGTGGTTTGGTACTTACAGGGGGAGGCACTGAAGCTTTCTTT. Its translation: CASGLVLTGGGTEAFF.

The chain joins TRBV5-6 to TRBJ2-7, with unresolved D. Germline CDR1 and CDR2: SGHDT and YYEEEE. CDR3 length: 16 residues. Trimming removed 1 base at V and 3 bases at J, with 17 bases between. The CDR3 DNA is TGTGCCAGCAGCTTGAATAGTTGGCAGGTGAGCTACGAGCAGTACTTC. As protein: CASSLNSWQVSYEQYF.

The V call is TRBV7-2, the J call TRBJ2-2; TRBD2 might be the D (7 bases). Germline assignment: CDR1 SGHTA and CDR2 FQGNSA. CDR3 length equals 17 residues. Trimming took off 3 bases at V and 6 bases at J, with 20 bases between the two ends. The CDR3 sequence: CASSFRGGAEVAGELFF. DNA of the CDR3: TGTGCCAGCAGCTTTAGGGGGGGCGCGGAAGTGGCCGGGGAGCTGTTTTTT. Together with reference TRBV7-2 and TRBJ2-2, the CDR3 gives the full variable domain: GAGVSQSPSNKVTEKGKDVELRCDPISGHTALYWYRQSLGQGLEFLIYFQGNSAPDKSGLPSDRFSAERTGGSVSTLTIQRTQQEDSAVYLCASSFRGGAEVAGELFFGEGSRLTVL.

This chain links TRBV27 with TRBJ1-6; TRBD1 agrees at 8 bases. J was trimmed by 10 bases and V by 6 bases; bases with no gene match: 8. The CDR3 is made up of 14 amino acids. Germline lookup yields CDR1 MNHEY and CDR2 SMNVEV (reference sequence). CDR3 sequence: CASSPRTGGSPLHF. The CDR3 nucleotides read TGTGCCAGCAGCCCTCGAACAGGGGGATCACCCCTCCACTTT.

V gene TRBV29-1 combines with J gene TRBJ1-1, with unresolved D. Trimming removed 6 bases at V and 0 bases at J, with 17 bases between. CDR1 and CDR2 (germline): SQVTM, ANQGSEA. The CDR3 has 15 amino acids. CDR3 nucleotides: TGCAGCGTACGAGGTGCCCTAGAAATGAACACTGAAGCTTTCTTT. It translates to CSVRGALEMNTEAFF. Supplemented by reference TRBV29-1 and TRBJ1-1, the full variable domain reads SAVISQKPSRDICQRGTSLTIQCQVDSQVTMMFWYRQQPGQSLTLIATANQGSEATYESGFVIDKFPISRPNLTFSTLTVSNMSPEDSSIYLCSVRGALEMNTEAFFGQGTRLTVV.

The rearrangement joins TRBV6-1 to TRBJ1-5; tentatively, D is TRBD1 (6 bases). This CDR3 comprises 14 residues. Between the trimmed V and J ends, which lost 7 bases and 3 bases, there was a span of 13 bases. The germline gives CDR1 MNHNS, CDR2 SASEGT. The CDR3 coding sequence is TGTGCCAGCATCACTAGGGGGTACAATCAGCCCCAGCATTTT. Translation: CASITRGYNQPQHF.

The chain has TRBV28 and TRBJ2-7; 7 bases map to TRBD1. Germline CDR1 MDHEN, CDR2 SYDVKM. CDR3 length: 15 amino acids. Trimming at V came to 7 bases and at J to 2 bases, leaving 11 bases not matched to a gene. This CDR3 reads CASTMMRGQTYEQYF. As DNA, the CDR3 is TGTGCCAGCACCATGATGAGGGGGCAGACCTACGAGCAGTACTTC.

This clone appeared once. The chain couples TRBV6-7 to TRBJ1-5; D unresolved. TRBV6-7 is placed among ORFs of uncertain function. The CDR3 contains 15 residues. V was shortened by 4 bases and J by 2 bases, with 12 bases between the two germline ends. In nucleotides, the CDR3 is TGTGCCAGCAGTTTTCCAGCCGCGGGCAATCAGCCCCAGCATTTT. Translated: CASSFPAAGNQPQHF.

The V call is TRBV5-6, the J call TRBJ2-4, with 10 positions matching TRBD1. Trimming cost V 4 bases and J 5 bases; bases outside gene matches: 9. This CDR3 has 16 residues. Germline V gene lookup returns CDR1 SGHDT and CDR2 YYEEEE. CDR3 sequence (DNA): TGTGCCAGCAGCCTTCTCGGGACAGGGGACGAAAACATTCAGTACTTC. Translating gives CASSLLGTGDENIQYF.

The chain recombines TRBV5-1 with TRBJ1-1, with D perhaps TRBD1 (5 bases). V was clipped by 1 base and J by 2 bases, with 9 bases between them. The CDR3 sequence is 14 residues long. From germline, CDR1 is SGHRS and CDR2 YFSETQ. CDR3 amino acids: CASSLTGHNTEAFF. The CDR3 nucleotides are TGCGCCAGCAGCTTGACAGGACATAACACTGAAGCTTTCTTT.

This clone was seen just once. The rearrangement uses TRBV5-6 and TRBJ2-1, with 10 bases aligning to TRBD2. The V gene's germline CDR1 is SGHDT and CDR2 YYEEEE. V lost 1 base to trimming and J lost 7 bases; unmatched junction nucleotides: 8. CDR3 size: 16 residues. The CDR3 sequence is CASSLFGLADLNEQFF. The CDR3 nucleotides are TGTGCCAGCAGCTTGTTTGGACTAGCGGACCTTAATGAGCAGTTCTTC.

This clone was found once. The rearrangement links TRBV15 to TRBJ2-3; TRBD1 is a possible D gene (6 bases). The CDR3 length is 16 residues. The V and J ends lost 5 bases and 2 bases respectively, with 17 bases between them. CDR1 is LNHNV and CDR2 is YYDKDF in the germline V gene (reference sequence). CDR3 in DNA: TGTGCCACCAGCGGAAACCGGGACACTTACACAGATACGCAGTATTTT. This encodes CATSGNRDTYTDTQYF.

V and J are TRBV7-6 and TRBJ1-3; no clear D. Germline V gene sequence: CDR1 SGHVS, CDR2 FNYEAQ. The CDR3 covers 16 residues. V was trimmed by 3 bases and J by 0 bases, leaving 12 bases between them. CDR3 sequence (DNA): TGTGCCAGCAGCTTCGGGGTTTCAAGCTCTGGAAACACCATATATTTT. Amino acid sequence: CASSFGVSSSGNTIYF.

The V and J genes are TRBV28 and TRBJ1-5; tentative D call: TRBD1 (5 bases). Germline values: CDR1 MDHEN, CDR2 SYDVKM. The V and J ends lost 2 bases and 1 base respectively, with 9 bases between them. This CDR3 region has 15 residues. The CDR3 loop reads CASSLAGISNQPQHF. DNA for the CDR3: TGTGCCAGCAGTTTAGCAGGGATCAGCAATCAGCCCCAGCATTTT. Based on the CDR3 plus reference TRBV28 and TRBJ1-5, the full variable domain is DVKVTQSSRYLVKRTGEKVFLECVQDMDHENMFWYRQDPGLGLRLIYFSYDVKMKEKGDIPEGYSVSREKKERFSLILESASTNQTSMYLCASSLAGISNQPQHFGDGTRLSIL.

The chain is built from TRBV28 and TRBJ1-1, with TRBD1 matching 10 bases. This CDR3 is built from 15 residues. V lost 6 bases, J lost 2 bases, and 6 bases stayed unmatched. Germline V lookup: CDR1 MDHEN, CDR2 SYDVKM. CDR3 in amino acids: CASRHRDRGNTEAFF. The CDR3 DNA reads as TGTGCCAGCAGGCATCGGGACAGGGGCAACACTGAAGCTTTCTTT.

This chain links TRBV7-9 with TRBJ2-1; weak D call: TRBD2 (5 bases). With 3 bases removed from V and 8 bases from J, the gap between germline ends came to 14 bases. Germline assignment: CDR1 SEHNR and CDR2 FQNEAQ (reference sequence). The CDR3 consists of 14 residues. The CDR3 here is CASSFLAERDEQFF. The CDR3 region has the DNA TGTGCCAGCAGCTTCCTAGCAGAAAGAGATGAGCAGTTCTTC.

This rearrangement joins TRBV5-1 to TRBJ1-3; TRBD1 might be the D (5 bases). CDR3 length equals 14 residues. V lost 3 bases to trimming and J lost 0 bases, with 7 bases between them. The germline V gene encodes CDR1 SGHRS and CDR2 YFSETQ. CDR3 residues: CASSYDSSGNTIYF. CDR3 DNA: TGCGCCAGCAGCTATGACAGCTCTGGAAACACCATATATTTT.

The gene calls are TRBV5-6 and TRBJ2-1; 8 nucleotides agree with TRBD2. Germline loops: CDR1 SGHDT, CDR2 YYEEEE. This CDR3 is 14 amino acids long. V lost 1 base, J lost 5 bases, and 2 bases stayed unmatched. DNA for the CDR3: TGTGCCAGCAGCTTGAGTAGCGGGAACAATGAGCAGTTCTTC. Translated: CASSLSSGNNEQFF.

The chain has TRBV27 and TRBJ2-3; possible D gene TRBD1, 5 bases. V shed 6 bases and J shed 2 bases, with 18 bases lying between them. CDR1 MNHEY and CDR2 SMNVEV come from the germline V gene (reference sequence). The CDR3 totals 16 residues. The chain's CDR3 is CASRTTSNRPTDTQYF. CDR3 nucleotides: TGTGCCAGCAGAACTACTTCGAACAGGCCCACAGATACGCAGTATTTT.

This clone showed up just a few times. The chain employs TRBV30 and TRBJ1-1; D gene unclear. The CDR3 extends over 12 amino acids. Trimming left V 4 bases short and J 0 bases short, with 6 bases between. Germline V gives CDR1 GTSNPN, CDR2 SVGIG (reference sequence). CDR3 region: CAWNNMNTEAFF. CDR3 in DNA: TGTGCCTGGAACAACATGAACACTGAAGCTTTCTTT.

This chain uses TRBV18 with TRBJ2-4, with D tentatively TRBD2 (6 bases). The germline CDR1 and CDR2 sequences are KGHSH and LQKENI. CDR3 size: 18 residues. V was cut by 3 bases and J by 3 bases, with 21 bases left in between. The CDR3 nucleotides read TGTGCCAGCTCACCCCCTCCGTTCGGAGGGTTAGACAAAAACATTCAGTACTTC. As protein: CASSPPPFGGLDKNIQYF.

The chain combines TRBV7-2 with TRBJ2-1, with TRBD2 matching over 9 bases. This CDR3 has 17 amino acids. The J segment lost 7 bases and the V segment lost 5 bases, leaving 15 bases of the junction unmatched. Germline values: CDR1 SGHTA, CDR2 FQGNSA. As DNA, the CDR3 is TGTGCCAGCAGCCGGGTCCGAGCGGGGGGCGGTGGTAATGAGCAGTTCTTC. It codes for CASSRVRAGGGGNEQFF.

V usage is TRBV21-1 and J usage is TRBJ1-2. TRBV21-1 is assigned pseudogene status. The CDR3 extends over 15 amino acids. CDR3 amino acids: CASSKGPGFNYGYTF. CDR3 coding DNA: TGTGCCAGCAGCAAAGGCCCGGGGTTTAACTATGGCTACACCTTC.

This chain links TRBV6-1 with TRBJ2-6; 8 nucleotides line up with TRBD2. Germline assignment: CDR1 MNHNS and CDR2 SASEGT. The CDR3 is made up of 15 amino acids. Trimming removed 6 bases from V and 2 bases from J; junction bases left unmatched: 3. CDR3 amino acids: CASRRAGAGANVLTF. In nucleotides, the CDR3 is TGTGCCAGCAGACGAGCGGGAGCTGGGGCCAACGTCCTGACTTTC.

The chain links TRBV5-4 to TRBJ2-3; 11 bases fit TRBD2. The germline V gene encodes CDR1 SGHNT and CDR2 YYREEE (reference sequence). The CDR3 length is 16 residues. The V segment lost 3 bases and the J segment 8 bases; nucleotides outside the gene matches: 11. CDR3 sequence (DNA): TGTGCCAGCAGCTCGAGATTAGCGGGGGGGTTCGGTACGCAGTATTTT. This translates into CASSSRLAGGFGTQYF.

The chain recombines TRBV7-3 with TRBJ2-3, with no clear D. The CDR3 consists of 13 residues. V lost 2 bases to trimming and J lost 4 bases, with 7 bases between them. CDR1 SGHTA and CDR2 FQGTGA come from the germline V gene. The CDR3 region is CASSLVPADTQYF. The CDR3 DNA follows: TGTGCCAGCAGCTTAGTCCCTGCAGATACGCAGTATTTT.

The chain has TRBV21-1 and TRBJ1-2; no check of the table's D call, TRBD1, against the DNA was made. TRBV21-1 is assigned pseudogene status. This CDR3 comprises 16 residues. The CDR3: CASSPRNRALSYGYTF. The CDR3 nucleotides are TGTGCCAGCAGCCCACGGAACAGGGCTCTTAGCTATGGCTACACCTTC.

The V call is TRBV7-2, the J call TRBJ1-1; D possibly corresponds to TRBD1 (5 bases). The CDR3 runs 14 residues. Germline V gene data show CDR1 as SGHTA and CDR2 as FQGNSA. The V gene lost 5 bases and the J gene lost 1 base, with 11 bases spanning the gap. CDR3 DNA sequence: TGTGCCAGCAGCCTGACAGCTCAGAACACTGAAGCTTTCTTT. As protein: CASSLTAQNTEAFF.

The rearrangement joins TRBV28 to TRBJ1-5, with TRBD1 matching over 10 bases. Germline trimming cut 7 bases from V and 3 bases from J; bases unmatched to any gene: 9. This CDR3 is 16 amino acids long. Germline V gene lookup returns CDR1 MDHEN and CDR2 SYDVKM. The CDR3 nucleotides are TGTGCCAGCATCCCAGGGACAGGGGTCCACAATCAGCCCCAGCATTTT. This encodes CASIPGTGVHNQPQHF.

In its sample, this clone was seen once. The chain has TRBV7-8 and TRBJ2-3; 7 positions match TRBD1. The CDR3 runs to 17 residues. The V and J ends lost 0 bases and 2 bases, in that order; junction bases with no gene match: 8. The germline CDR1 and CDR2 sequences are SGHVS and FQNEAQ. Here the CDR3 reads CASSLARTGRTTDTQYF. The CDR3 nucleotides read TGTGCCAGCAGCTTAGCGCGGACAGGTCGGACCACAGATACGCAGTATTTT.

The rearrangement links TRBV5-4 to TRBJ1-1; maybe TRBD1 (5 bases). The ends were cut back, 0 bases at V and 5 bases at J, with 17 bases in the middle. Germline V gene lookup returns CDR1 SGHNT and CDR2 YYREEE (reference sequence). This CDR3 has 16 amino acids. CDR3 amino acids: CASSLGSGGLGTEAFF. In DNA, the CDR3 is TGTGCCAGCAGCTTGGGATCGGGGGGATTAGGGACTGAAGCTTTCTTT. The full variable domain, completed using reference TRBV5-4 and TRBJ1-1, is ETGVTQSPTHLIKTRGQQVTLRCSSQSGHNTVSWYQQALGQGPQFIFQYYREEENGRGNFPPRFSGLQFPNYSSELNVNALELDDSALYLCASSLGSGGLGTEAFFGQGTRLTVV.